This TCR beta chain emerged from a study of T cell responses to AZD1222 COVID-19 vaccine. Some clones are missing from TCRdb's copy, which holds only in-frame ones; the method was immunoSEQ multiplex PCR. The data show 110,000 to 150,000 clones, 70% to 90% seen once. The germline V and J ends were trimmed by 5 bases and 13 bases, with 16 bases remaining between them. This CDR3 spans 12 amino acids. Looked up from germline, CDR1 is SGHTA and CDR2 is FQGNSA. Whole-study results and caveats: A mostly white British donor set with more females was recruited, and clonal diversity was possibly underestimated.

About this clone: Its antigen remains unidentified.

This receptor was identified in an adult in good health. Sample: peripheral blood, taken on day 0 of AZD1222 vaccination. This chain connects TRBV7-2 to TRBJ2-3; D is possibly TRBD2 (6 bases). CDR3 in amino acids: CASSQSWGEEYF. CDR3 DNA: TGTGCCAGCAGCCAGAGTTGGGGGGAGGAGTATTTT.